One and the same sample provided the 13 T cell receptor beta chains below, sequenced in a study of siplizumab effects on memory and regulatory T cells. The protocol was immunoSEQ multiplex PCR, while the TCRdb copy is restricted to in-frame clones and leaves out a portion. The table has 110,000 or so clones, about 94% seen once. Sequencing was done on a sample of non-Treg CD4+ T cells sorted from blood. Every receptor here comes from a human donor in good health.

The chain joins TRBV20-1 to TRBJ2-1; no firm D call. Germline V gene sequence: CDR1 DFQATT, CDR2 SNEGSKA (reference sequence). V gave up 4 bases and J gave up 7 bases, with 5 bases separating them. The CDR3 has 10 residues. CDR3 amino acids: CSATSNEQFF. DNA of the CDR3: TGCAGTGCTACTTCTAATGAGCAGTTCTTC.

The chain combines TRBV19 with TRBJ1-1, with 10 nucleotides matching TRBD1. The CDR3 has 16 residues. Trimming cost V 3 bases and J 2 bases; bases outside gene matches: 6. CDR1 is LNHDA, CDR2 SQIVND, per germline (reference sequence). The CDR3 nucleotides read TGTGCCAGTAGTATCGACAGGGGGCGAAGTAACACTGAAGCTTTCTTT. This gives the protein CASSIDRGRSNTEAFF.

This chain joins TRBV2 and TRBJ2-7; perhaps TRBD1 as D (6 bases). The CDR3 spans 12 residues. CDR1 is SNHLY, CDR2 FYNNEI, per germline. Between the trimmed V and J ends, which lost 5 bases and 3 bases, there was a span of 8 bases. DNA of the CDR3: TGTGCCAGCAGTTCACAGGGCTACGAGCAGTACTTC. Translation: CASSSQGYEQYF. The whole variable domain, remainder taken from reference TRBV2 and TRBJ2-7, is EPEVTQTPSHQVTQMGQEVILRCVPISNHLYFYWYRQILGQKVEFLVSFYNNEISEKSEIFDDQFSVERPDGSNFTLKIRSTKLEDSAMYFCASSSQGYEQYFGPGTRLTVT.

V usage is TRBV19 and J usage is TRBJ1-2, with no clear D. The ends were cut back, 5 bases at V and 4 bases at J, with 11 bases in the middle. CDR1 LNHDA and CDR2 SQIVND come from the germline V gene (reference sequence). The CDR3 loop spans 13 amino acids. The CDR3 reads CASSPRGAYGYTF. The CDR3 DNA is TGTGCCAGTAGTCCCCGAGGAGCCTATGGCTACACCTTC.

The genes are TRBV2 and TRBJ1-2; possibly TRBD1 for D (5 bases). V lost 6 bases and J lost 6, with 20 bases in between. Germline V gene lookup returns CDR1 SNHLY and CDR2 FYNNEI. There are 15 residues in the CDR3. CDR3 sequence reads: CASSRTKRGEHGYTF. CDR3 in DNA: TGTGCCAGCAGCCGTACCAAAAGGGGTGAACATGGCTACACCTTC.

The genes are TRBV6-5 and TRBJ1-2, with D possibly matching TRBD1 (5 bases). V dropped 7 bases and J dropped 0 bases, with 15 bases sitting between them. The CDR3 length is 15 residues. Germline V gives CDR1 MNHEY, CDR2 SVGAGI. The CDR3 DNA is TGTGCCAGCAATAACGTATGGGGGGCTAACTATGGCTACACCTTC. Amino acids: CASNNVWGANYGYTF.

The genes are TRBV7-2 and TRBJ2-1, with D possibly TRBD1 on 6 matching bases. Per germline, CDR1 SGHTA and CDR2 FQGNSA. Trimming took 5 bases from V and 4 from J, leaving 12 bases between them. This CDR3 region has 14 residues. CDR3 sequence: CASSRLTGYNEQFF. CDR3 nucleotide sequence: TGTGCCAGCAGCCGCCTGACAGGTTACAATGAGCAGTTCTTC.

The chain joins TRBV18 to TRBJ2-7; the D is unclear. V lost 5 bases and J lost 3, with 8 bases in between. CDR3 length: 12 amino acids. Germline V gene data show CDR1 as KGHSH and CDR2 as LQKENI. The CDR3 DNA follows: TGTGCCAGCTCATCTTATTACTACGAGCAGTACTTC. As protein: CASSSYYYEQYF.

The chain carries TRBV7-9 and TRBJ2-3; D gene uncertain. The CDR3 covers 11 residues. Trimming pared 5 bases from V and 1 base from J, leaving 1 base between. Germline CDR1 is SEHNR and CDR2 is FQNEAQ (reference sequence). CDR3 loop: CASSRTDTQYF. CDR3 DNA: TGTGCCAGCAGCCGCACAGATACGCAGTATTTT.

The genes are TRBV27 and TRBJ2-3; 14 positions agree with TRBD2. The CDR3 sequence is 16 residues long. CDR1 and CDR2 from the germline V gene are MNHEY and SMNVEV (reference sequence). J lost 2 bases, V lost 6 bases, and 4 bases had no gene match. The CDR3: CASSGTSGGPTDTQYF. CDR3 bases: TGTGCCAGCAGCGGGACTAGCGGGGGACCCACAGATACGCAGTATTTT.

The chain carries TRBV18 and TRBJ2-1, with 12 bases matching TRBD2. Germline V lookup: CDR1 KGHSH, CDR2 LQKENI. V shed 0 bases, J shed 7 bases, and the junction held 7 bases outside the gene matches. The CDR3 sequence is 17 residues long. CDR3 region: CASSPPTLAGGKNEQFF. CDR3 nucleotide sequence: TGTGCCAGCTCACCACCTACCCTAGCGGGGGGGAAGAATGAGCAGTTCTTC.

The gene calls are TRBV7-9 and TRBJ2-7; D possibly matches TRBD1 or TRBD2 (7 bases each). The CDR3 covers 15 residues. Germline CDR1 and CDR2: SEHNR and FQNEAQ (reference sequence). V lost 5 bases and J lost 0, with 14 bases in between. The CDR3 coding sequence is TGTGCCAGCAGCCCCCAGGGGGGGAGCTCCTACGAGCAGTACTTC. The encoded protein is CASSPQGGSSYEQYF.

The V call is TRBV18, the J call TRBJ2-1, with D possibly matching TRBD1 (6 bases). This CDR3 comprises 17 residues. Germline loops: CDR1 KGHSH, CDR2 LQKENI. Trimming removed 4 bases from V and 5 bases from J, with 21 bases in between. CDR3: CASSRQNREEGDNEQFF. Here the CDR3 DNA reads TGTGCCAGCTCACGACAGAACAGGGAAGAAGGTGACAATGAGCAGTTCTTC. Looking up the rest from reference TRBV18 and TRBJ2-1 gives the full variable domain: NAGVMQNPRHLVRRRGQEARLRCSPMKGHSHVYWYRQLPEEGLKFMVYLQKENIIDESGMPKERFSAEFPKEGPSILRIQQVVRGDSAAYFCASSRQNREEGDNEQFFGPGTRLTVL.